This T cell receptor beta chain was recorded in a study of blood T cell repertoires in COVID-19. Study-level background: Whether acute or convalescent, the COVID-19 samples came from the United States, Italy and Spain.

Clones were read by immunoSEQ multiplex PCR, and TCRdb kept only the in-frame ones, dropping some. The sample has 260,000 or so clones; around 90% are singletons. The source is a human donor in a cohort sampled during active COVID-19. The specimen sequenced was peripheral blood.

CDR3 nucleotide sequence: TGTGCCAGCAGCACGGGGACAGGGGGACTCTCTGGGGCCAACGTCCTGACTTTC. Translated, it gives CASSTGTGGLSGANVLTF. The genes are TRBV11-2 and TRBJ2-6; 11 bases map to TRBD1. In germline, CDR1 is SGHAT, CDR2 FQNNGV. The CDR3 loop spans 18 amino acids. The V and J ends lost 5 bases and 0 bases, in that order; junction bases with no gene match: 6. Together with reference TRBV11-2 and TRBJ2-6, the CDR3 gives the full variable domain: EAGVAQSPRYKIIEKRQSVAFWCNPISGHATLYWYQQILGQGPKLLIQFQNNGVVDDSQLPKDRFSAERLKGVDSTLKIQPAKLEDSAVYLCASSTGTGGLSGANVLTFGAGSRLTVL.